The T cell receptor (beta chain) described here comes from a study of control samples from healthy donors and cancer patients. The CDR3 runs to 12 residues. Germline V gives CDR1 MDHEN, CDR2 SYDVKM. V was trimmed by 7 bases and J by 4 bases, leaving 8 bases between them. TCRdb's table, derived via immunoSEQ multiplex PCR, lists solely in-frame clones and lacks some. The data show 150,000 to 190,000 clones, roughly 92% seen once. The receptor was isolated from a man between 45 and 60 years old in good health. The specimen was blood. The V and J genes are TRBV28 and TRBJ1-5; no clear D gene. The chain's CDR3 is CASNLSNQPQHF. The CDR3 DNA follows: TGTGCCAGCAACCTTAGTAATCAGCCCCAGCATTTT.